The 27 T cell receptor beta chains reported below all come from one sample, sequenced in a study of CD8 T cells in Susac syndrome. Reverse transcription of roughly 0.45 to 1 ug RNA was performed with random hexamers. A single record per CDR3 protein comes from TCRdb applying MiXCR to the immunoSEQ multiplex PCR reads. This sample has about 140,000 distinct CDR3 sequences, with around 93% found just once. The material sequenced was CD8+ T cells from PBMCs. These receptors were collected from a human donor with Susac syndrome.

CDR3 amino acids: CASSRLAGDTQYF. The CDR3 coding sequence is TGTGCCAGCAGCAGACTAGCGGGAGATACGCAGTATTTT. The chain has TRBV27 and TRBJ2-3; TRBD2 aligns across 10 bases. V shed 6 bases and J 5 bases; nucleotides not matched to a gene: 2. The CDR3 has 13 residues. Germline CDR1 MNHEY, CDR2 SMNVEV (reference sequence).

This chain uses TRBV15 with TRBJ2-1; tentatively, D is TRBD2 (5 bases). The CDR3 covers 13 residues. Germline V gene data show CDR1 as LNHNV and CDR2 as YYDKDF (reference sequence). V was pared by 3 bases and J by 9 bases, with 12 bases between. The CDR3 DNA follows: TGTGCCACCAGCAGGAGCGGACTTGTTGAGCAGTTCTTC. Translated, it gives CATSRSGLVEQFF.

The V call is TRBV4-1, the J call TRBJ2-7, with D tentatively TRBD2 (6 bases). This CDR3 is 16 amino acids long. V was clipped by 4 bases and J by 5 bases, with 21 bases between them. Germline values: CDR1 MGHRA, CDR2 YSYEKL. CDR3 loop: CASSLEWLEGRDEQYF. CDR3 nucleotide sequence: TGCGCCAGCAGCCTGGAGTGGTTGGAGGGCCGAGACGAGCAGTACTTC.

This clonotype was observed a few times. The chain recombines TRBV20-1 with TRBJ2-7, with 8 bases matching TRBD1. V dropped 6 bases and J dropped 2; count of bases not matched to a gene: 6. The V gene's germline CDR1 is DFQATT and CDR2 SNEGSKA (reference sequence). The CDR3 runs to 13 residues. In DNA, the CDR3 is TGCAGTGCCCGGGACAGGCTAACCTACGAGCAGTACTTC. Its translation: CSARDRLTYEQYF.

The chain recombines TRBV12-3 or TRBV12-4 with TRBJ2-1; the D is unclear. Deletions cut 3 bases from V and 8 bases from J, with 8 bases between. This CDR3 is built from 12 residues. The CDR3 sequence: CASSFTADEQFF. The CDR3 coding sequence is TGTGCCAGCAGTTTTACGGCAGATGAGCAGTTCTTC.

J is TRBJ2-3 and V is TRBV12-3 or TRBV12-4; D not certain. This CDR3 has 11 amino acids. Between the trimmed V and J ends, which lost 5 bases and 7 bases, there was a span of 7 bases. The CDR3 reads CASSPSNTQYF. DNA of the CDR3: TGTGCCAGCAGTCCCTCCAATACGCAGTATTTT.

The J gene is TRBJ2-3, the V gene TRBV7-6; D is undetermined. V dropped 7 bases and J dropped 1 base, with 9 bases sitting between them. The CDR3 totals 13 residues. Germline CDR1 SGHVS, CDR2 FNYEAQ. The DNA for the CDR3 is TGTGCCAGCACCCTGCAGGGCACAGATACGCAGTATTTT. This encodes CASTLQGTDTQYF.

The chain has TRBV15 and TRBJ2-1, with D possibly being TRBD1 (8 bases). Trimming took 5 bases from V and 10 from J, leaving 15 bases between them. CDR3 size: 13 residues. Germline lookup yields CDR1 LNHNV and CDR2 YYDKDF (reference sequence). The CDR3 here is CATSGQGGEEQFF. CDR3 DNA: TGTGCCACCAGCGGACAGGGAGGGGAAGAGCAGTTCTTC.

CDR3: CASSLYGPSGQGTQYF. CDR3 nucleotides: TGTGCCAGCAGCTTATATGGGCCTAGCGGGCAGGGGACCCAGTACTTC. This rearrangement joins TRBV7-8 to TRBJ2-5; 8 bases map to TRBD2. The CDR3 runs 16 residues. Germline CDR1 is SGHVS and CDR2 is FQNEAQ. Trimming cost V 2 bases and J 7 bases; bases outside gene matches: 12.

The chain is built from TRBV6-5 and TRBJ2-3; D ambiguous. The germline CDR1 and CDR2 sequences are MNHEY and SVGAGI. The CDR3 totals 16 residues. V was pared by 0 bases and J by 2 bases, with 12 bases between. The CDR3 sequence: CASSYSTESLTDTQYF. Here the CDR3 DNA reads TGTGCCAGCAGTTACTCCACAGAATCACTCACAGATACGCAGTATTTT.

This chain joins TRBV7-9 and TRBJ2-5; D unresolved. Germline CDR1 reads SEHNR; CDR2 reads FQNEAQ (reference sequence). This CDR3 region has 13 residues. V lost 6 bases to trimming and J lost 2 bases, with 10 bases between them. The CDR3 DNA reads TGTGCCAGCAGTCAGCAGGTTCAAGAGACCCAGTACTTC. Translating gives CASSQQVQETQYF.

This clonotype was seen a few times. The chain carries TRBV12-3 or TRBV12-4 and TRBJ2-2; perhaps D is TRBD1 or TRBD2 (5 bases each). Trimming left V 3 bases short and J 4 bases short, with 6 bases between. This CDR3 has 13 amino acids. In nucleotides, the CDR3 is TGTGCCAGCAGTTTGGGGGTCACCGGGGAGCTGTTTTTT. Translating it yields CASSLGVTGELFF.

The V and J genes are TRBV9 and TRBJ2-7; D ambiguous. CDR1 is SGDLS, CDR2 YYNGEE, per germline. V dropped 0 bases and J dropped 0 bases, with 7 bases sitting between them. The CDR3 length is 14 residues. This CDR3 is CASSVDSSSYEQYF. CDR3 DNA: TGTGCCAGCAGCGTAGACAGTTCCTCCTACGAGCAGTACTTC.

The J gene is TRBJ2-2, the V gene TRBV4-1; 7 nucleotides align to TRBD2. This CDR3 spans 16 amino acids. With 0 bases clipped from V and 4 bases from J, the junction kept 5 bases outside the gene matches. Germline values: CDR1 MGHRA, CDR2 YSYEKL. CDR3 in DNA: TGCGCCAGCAGCCAAGAGTCTGGGGGGGGCACCGGGGAGCTGTTTTTT. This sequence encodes CASSQESGGGTGELFF.

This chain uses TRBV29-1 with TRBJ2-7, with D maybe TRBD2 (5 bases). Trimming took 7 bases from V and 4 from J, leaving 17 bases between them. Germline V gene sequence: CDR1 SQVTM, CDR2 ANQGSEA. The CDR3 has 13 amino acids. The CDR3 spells CSALNGLIYEQYF. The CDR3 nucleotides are TGCAGCGCTCTAAATGGACTTATTTACGAGCAGTACTTC.

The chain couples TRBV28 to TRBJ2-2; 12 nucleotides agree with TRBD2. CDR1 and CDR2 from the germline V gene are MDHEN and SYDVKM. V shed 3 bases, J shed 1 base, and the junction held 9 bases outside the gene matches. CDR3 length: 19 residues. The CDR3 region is CASSFWVTSGRLNTGELFF. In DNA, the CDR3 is TGTGCCAGCAGTTTTTGGGTGACTAGCGGGAGATTGAACACCGGGGAGCTGTTTTTT.

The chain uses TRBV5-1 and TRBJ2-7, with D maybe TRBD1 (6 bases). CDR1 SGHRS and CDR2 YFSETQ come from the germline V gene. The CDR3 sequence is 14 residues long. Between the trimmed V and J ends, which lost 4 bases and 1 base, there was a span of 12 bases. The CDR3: CASSHGQYSYEQYF. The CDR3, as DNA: TGCGCCAGCAGCCATGGACAGTATTCCTACGAGCAGTACTTC.

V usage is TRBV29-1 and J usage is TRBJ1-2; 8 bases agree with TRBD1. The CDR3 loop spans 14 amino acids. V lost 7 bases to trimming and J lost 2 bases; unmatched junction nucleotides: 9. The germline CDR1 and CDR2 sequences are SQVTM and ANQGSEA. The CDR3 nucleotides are TGCAGCGGTACACAGGGGGAGCAAAACTATGGCTACACCTTC. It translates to CSGTQGEQNYGYTF.

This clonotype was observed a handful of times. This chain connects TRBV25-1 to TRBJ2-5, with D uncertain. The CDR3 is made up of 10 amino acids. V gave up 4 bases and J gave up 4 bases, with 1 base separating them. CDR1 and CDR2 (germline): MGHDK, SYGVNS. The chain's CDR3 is CASSGETQYF. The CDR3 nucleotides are TGTGCCAGCAGTGGAGAGACCCAGTACTTC.

In nucleotides, the CDR3 is TGTGCCAGCAGCCGGGGTCACGCTGAAGCTTTCTTT. Protein product: CASSRGHAEAFF. This chain links TRBV14 with TRBJ1-1; D not resolved. In germline, CDR1 is SGHDN, CDR2 FVKESK. CDR3 length equals 12 residues. V dropped 4 bases and J dropped 6 bases, with 9 bases sitting between them.

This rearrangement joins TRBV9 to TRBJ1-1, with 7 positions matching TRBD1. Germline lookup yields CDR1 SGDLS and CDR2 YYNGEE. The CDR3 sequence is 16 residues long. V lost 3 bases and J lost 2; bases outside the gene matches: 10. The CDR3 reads CASSAQGQPINTEAFF. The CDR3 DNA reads TGTGCCAGCAGCGCCCAGGGACAGCCAATAAACACTGAAGCTTTCTTT.

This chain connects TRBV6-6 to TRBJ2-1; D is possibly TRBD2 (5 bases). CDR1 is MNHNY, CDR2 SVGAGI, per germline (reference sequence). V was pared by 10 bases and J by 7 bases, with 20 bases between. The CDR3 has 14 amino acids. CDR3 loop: CATSRGDLENEQFF. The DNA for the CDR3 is TGTGCCACCTCTCGGGGAGACTTAGAAAATGAGCAGTTCTTC.

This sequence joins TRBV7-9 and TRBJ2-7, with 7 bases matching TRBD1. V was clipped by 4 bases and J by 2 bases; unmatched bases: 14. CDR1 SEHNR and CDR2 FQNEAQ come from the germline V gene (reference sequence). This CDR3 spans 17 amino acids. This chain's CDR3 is CASSYPSSGQAPYEQYF. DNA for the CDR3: TGTGCCAGCAGCTACCCATCCTCAGGACAGGCTCCCTACGAGCAGTACTTC.

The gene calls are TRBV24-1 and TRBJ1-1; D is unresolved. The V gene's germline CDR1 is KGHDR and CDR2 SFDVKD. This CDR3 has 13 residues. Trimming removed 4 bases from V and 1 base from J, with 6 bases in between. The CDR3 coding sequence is TGTGCCACCAGTGAAGGAGGGAACACTGAAGCTTTCTTT. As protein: CATSEGGNTEAFF.

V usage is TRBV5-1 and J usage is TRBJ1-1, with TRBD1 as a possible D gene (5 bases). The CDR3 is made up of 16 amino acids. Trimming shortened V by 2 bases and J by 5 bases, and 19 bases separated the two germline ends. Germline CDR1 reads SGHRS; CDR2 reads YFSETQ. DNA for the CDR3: TGCGCCAGCAGCTTCCCCCGGGGGGGGACGGAGACTGAAGCTTTCTTT. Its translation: CASSFPRGGTETEAFF.

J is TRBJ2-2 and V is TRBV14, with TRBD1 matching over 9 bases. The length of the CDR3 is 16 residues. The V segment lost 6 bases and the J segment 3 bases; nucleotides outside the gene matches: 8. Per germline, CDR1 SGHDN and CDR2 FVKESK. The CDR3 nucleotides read TGTGCCAGCAGTCCCCTTGGGACAGGGTACACCGGGGAGCTGTTTTTT. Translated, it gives CASSPLGTGYTGELFF.

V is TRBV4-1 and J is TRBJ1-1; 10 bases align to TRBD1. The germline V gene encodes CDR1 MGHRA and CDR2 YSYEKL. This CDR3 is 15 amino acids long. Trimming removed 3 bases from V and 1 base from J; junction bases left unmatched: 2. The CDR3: CASSHGQGGNTEAFF. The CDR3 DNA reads TGCGCCAGCAGCCACGGACAGGGGGGGAACACTGAAGCTTTCTTT.